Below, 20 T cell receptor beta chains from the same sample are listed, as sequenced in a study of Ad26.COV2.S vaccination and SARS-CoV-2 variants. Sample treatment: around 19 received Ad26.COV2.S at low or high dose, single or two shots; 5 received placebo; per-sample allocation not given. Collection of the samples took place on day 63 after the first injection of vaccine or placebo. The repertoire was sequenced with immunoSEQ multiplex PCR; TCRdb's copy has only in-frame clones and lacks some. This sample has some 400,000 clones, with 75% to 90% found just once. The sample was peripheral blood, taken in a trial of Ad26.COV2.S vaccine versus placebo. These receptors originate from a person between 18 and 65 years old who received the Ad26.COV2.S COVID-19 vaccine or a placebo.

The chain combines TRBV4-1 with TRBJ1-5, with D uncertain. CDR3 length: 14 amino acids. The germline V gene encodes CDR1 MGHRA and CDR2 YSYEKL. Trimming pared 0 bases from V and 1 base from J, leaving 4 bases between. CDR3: CASSQEGSNQPQHF. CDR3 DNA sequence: TGCGCCAGCAGCCAAGAGGGCAGCAATCAGCCCCAGCATTTT.

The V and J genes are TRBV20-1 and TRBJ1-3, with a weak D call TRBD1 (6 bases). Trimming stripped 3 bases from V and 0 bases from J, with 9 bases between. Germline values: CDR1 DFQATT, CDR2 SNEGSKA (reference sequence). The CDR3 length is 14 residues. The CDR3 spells CSASLDSSGNTIYF. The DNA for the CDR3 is TGCAGTGCTAGTTTGGACAGCTCTGGAAACACCATATATTTT.

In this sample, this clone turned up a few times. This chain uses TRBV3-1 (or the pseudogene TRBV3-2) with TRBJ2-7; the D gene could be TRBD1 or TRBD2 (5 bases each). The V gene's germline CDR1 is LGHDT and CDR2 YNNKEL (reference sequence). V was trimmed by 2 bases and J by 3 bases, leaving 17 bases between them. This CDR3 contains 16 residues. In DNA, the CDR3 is TGTGCCAGCAGCCAATTGAGCCAGGGAGCCGTCTACGAGCAGTACTTC. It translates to CASSQLSQGAVYEQYF.

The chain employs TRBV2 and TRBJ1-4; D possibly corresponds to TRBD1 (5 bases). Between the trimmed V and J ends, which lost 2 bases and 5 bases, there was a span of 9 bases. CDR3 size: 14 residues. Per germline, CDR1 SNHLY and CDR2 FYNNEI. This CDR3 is CASSERDLNEKLFF. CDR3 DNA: TGTGCCAGCAGTGAAAGGGACCTGAATGAAAAACTGTTTTTT.

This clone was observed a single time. CDR3 sequence: CASQRDSNTGELFF. DNA of the CDR3: TGCGCCAGTCAGAGGGACTCCAACACCGGGGAGCTGTTTTTT. The J gene is TRBJ2-2, the V gene TRBV5-1; tentative D call: TRBD2 (6 bases). Trimming left V 8 bases short and J 2 bases short, with 13 bases between. The CDR3 has 14 residues. In germline, CDR1 is SGHRS, CDR2 YFSETQ.

The CDR3 loop is CASRPPGRHSEQYF. CDR3 in DNA: TGTGCCAGCAGGCCCCCGGGACGCCATTCTGAGCAGTACTTC. V and J are TRBV27 and TRBJ2-7; possibly TRBD1 or TRBD2 for D (5 bases each). CDR1 MNHEY and CDR2 SMNVEV come from the germline V gene (reference sequence). The CDR3 extends over 14 amino acids. V lost 6 bases, J lost 7 bases, and 19 bases lay in between.

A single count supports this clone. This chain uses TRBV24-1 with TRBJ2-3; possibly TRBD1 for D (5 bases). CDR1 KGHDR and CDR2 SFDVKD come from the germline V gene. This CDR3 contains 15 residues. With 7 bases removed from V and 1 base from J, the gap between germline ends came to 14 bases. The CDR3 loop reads CATSGLGAGTDTQYF. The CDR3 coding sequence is TGTGCCACCAGCGGTCTAGGGGCAGGCACAGATACGCAGTATTTT.

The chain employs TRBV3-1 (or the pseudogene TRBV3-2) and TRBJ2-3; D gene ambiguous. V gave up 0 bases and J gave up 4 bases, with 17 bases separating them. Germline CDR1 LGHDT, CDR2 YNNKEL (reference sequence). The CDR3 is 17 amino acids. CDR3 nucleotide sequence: TGTGCCAGCAGCCAAGACCCCCCGGGTTACGCTTCAGATACGCAGTATTTT. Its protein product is CASSQDPPGYASDTQYF.

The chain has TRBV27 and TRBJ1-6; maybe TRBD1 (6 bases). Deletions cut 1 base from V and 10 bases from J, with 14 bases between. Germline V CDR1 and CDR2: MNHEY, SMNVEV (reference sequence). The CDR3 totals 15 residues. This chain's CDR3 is CASSLYGQSSSPLHF. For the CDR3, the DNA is TGTGCCAGCAGTTTATATGGACAGTCGTCCTCACCCCTCCACTTT.

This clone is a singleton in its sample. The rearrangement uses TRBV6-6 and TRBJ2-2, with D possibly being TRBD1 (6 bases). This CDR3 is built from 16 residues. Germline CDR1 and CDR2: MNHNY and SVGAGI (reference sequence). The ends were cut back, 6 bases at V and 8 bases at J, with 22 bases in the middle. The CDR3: CASSSPGHLNRGELFF. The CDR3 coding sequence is TGTGCCAGCAGCTCACCGGGACACCTCAATCGTGGGGAGCTGTTTTTT.

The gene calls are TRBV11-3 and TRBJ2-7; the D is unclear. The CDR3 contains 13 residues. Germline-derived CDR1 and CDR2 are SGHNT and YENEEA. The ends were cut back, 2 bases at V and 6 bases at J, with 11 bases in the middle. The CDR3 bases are TGTGCCAGCAGCTTAAATGATTATGCCGAGCAGTACTTC. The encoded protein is CASSLNDYAEQYF.

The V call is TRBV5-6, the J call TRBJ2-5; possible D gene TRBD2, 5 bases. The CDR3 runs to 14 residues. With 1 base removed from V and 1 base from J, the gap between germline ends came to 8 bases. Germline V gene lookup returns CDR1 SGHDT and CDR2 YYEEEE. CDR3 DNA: TGTGCCAGCAGCTTGCTAGCTCTCCAAGAGACCCAGTACTTC. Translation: CASSLLALQETQYF.

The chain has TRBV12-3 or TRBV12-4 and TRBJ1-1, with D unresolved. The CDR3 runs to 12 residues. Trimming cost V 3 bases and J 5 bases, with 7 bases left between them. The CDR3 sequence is CASSLDRTEAFF. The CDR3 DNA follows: TGTGCCAGCAGTTTGGATCGGACTGAAGCTTTCTTT.

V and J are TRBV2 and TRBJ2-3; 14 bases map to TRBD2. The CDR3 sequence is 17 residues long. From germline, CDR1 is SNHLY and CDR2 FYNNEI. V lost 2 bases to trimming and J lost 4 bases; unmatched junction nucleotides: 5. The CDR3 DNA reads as TGTGCCAGCAGTGAATTGGGACTAGCGGGAGTGTCAGATACGCAGTATTTT. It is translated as CASSELGLAGVSDTQYF. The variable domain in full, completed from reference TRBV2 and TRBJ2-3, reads EPEVTQTPSHQVTQMGQEVILRCVPISNHLYFYWYRQILGQKVEFLVSFYNNEISEKSEIFDDQFSVERPDGSNFTLKIRSTKLEDSAMYFCASSELGLAGVSDTQYFGPGTRLTVL.

CDR3 protein: CATSRDDRSYEQYF. DNA for the CDR3: TGTGCCACCAGCAGAGATGACCGATCCTACGAGCAGTACTTC. The chain couples TRBV15 to TRBJ2-7; D is uncertain. CDR1 LNHNV and CDR2 YYDKDF come from the germline V gene (reference sequence). Trimming removed 0 bases from V and 1 base from J, with 7 bases in between. CDR3 length: 14 amino acids.

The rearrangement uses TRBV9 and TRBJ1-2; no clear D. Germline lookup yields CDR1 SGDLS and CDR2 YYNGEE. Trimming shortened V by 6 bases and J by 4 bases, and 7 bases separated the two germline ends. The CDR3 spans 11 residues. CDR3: CASTNVYGYTF. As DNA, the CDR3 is TGTGCCAGCACCAATGTCTATGGCTACACCTTC. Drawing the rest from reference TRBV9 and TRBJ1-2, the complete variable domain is DSGVTQTPKHLITATGQRVTLRCSPRSGDLSVYWYQQSLDQGLQFLIQYYNGEERAKGNILERFSAQQFPDLHSELNLSSLELGDSALYFCASTNVYGYTFGSGTRLTVV.

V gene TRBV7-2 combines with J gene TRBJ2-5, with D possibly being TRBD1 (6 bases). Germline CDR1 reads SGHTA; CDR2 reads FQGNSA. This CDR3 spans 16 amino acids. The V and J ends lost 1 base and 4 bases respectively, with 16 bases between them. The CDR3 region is CASSLVMMGASETQYF. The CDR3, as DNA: TGTGCCAGCAGCTTAGTGATGATGGGGGCTTCAGAGACCCAGTACTTC. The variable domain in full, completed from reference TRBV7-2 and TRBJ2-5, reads GAGVSQSPSNKVTEKGKDVELRCDPISGHTALYWYRQSLGQGLEFLIYFQGNSAPDKSGLPSDRFSAERTGGSVSTLTIQRTQQEDSAVYLCASSLVMMGASETQYFGPGTRLLVL.

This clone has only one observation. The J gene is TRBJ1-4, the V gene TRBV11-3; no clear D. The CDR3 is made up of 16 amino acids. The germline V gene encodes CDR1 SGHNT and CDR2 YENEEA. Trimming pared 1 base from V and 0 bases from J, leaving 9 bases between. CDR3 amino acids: CASSLGGDATNEKLFF. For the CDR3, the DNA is TGTGCCAGCAGCTTAGGGGGTGACGCAACTAATGAAAAACTGTTTTTT.

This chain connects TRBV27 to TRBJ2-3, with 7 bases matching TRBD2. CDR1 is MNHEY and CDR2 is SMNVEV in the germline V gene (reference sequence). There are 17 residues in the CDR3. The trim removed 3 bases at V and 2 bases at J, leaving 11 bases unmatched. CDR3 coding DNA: TGTGCCAGCAGTTTCCTTCGGCCGGGACTATCCACAGATACGCAGTATTTT. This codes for CASSFLRPGLSTDTQYF.

The CDR3 reads CASRRHSGSDTGELFF. The CDR3 bases are TGTGCCAGCCGGCGACATAGCGGGAGCGACACCGGGGAGCTGTTTTTT. The V gene is TRBV3-1 (or the pseudogene TRBV3-2), the J gene TRBJ2-2; 9 bases fit TRBD2. V was clipped by 8 bases and J by 3 bases; unmatched bases: 10. This CDR3 contains 16 residues. Germline CDR1 and CDR2: LGHDT and YNNKEL (reference sequence).